What follows is one TCR beta chain and its context. The data stem from a study of immune evolution from preneoplasia to lung adenocarcinoma. The V gene end was trimmed by 2 bases and the J gene end by 7 bases; junction bases not matched to a gene: 4. CDR1 and CDR2 from the germline V gene are GTSNPN and SVGIG (reference sequence). The CDR3 sequence is 13 residues long. Sequencing was performed with immunoSEQ multiplex PCR; in TCRdb, only in-frame clones are kept and a portion is missing. The repertoire includes approximately 8,000 clones, more than 75% of them detected once, and less than 9.5% sits in the top ten.

The sample consisted of FFPE adjacent normal lung tissue. The V gene is TRBV30, the J gene TRBJ1-4, with 7 bases aligning to TRBD1. The clonotype comes from a person aged 65 to 85 with lung adenocarcinoma. The CDR3 sequence is CAWSRQGREKLFF. CDR3 bases: TGTGCCTGGAGTCGACAGGGTCGTGAAAAACTGTTTTTT.